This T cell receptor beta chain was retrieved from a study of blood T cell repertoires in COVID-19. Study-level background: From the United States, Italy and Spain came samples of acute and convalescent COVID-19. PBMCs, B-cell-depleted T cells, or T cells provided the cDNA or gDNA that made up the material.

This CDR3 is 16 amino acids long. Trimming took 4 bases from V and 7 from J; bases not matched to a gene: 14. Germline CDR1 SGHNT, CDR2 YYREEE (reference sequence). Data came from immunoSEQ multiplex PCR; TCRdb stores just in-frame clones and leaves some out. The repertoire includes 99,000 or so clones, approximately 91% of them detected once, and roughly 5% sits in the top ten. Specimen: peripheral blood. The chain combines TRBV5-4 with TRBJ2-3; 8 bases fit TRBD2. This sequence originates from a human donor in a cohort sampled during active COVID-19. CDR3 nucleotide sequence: TGTGCCAGCAGCCTTACCGGGACTAGAGTAGGGTATACGCAGTATTTT. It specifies CASSLTGTRVGYTQYF.